This TCR beta chain was retrieved from a study of cytomegalovirus exposure and HLA in healthy donors. Regarding the study as a whole: Fewer N-insertions than the roughly 700-donor mean were reportedly shown by an Asian-associated ancestry cluster in a later analysis. The records held CMV serostatus as the only immune exposure information. Links to common viral pathogens appeared, in a later analysis, for several of the most significant clusters.

The PCR contained 60 Vbeta and 13 Jbeta primers. Data came from immunoSEQ multiplex PCR; TCRdb stores just in-frame clones and leaves some out. In the table there are more than 95,000 clones, 10% of which are singletons. The table lists this clone with a few counts. Antigen unknown. V was pared by 10 bases and J by 3 bases, with 9 bases between. CDR3 length: 11 amino acids. Germline V gene sequence: CDR1 SGHTA, CDR2 FQGNSA. Sequences were obtained from PBMCs. This sequence joins TRBV7-2 and TRBJ1-2; D unclear. This TCR was sampled from a woman aged 18 to 35 in good health and CMV-seropositive. This chain's CDR3 is CAIGIDYGYTF. The CDR3 nucleotides read TGTGCCATCGGGATAGACTATGGCTACACCTTC.